The 30 T cell receptor beta chains below all came from one sample that was sequenced in a study of blood T cell repertoires in COVID-19. Sequencing used immunoSEQ multiplex PCR; TCRdb keeps in-frame clones, though not all of them. The table shows about 30,000 clones, with approximately 89% occurring only once. Material: peripheral blood. The receptor source for this set is a man in his fifties or sixties with active COVID-19.

This CDR3 reads CASSVGLAGVLGTDEQFF. CDR3 DNA: TGTGCCAGCAGCGTGGGTCTAGCGGGCGTTCTAGGCACGGATGAGCAGTTCTTC. This chain connects TRBV9 to TRBJ2-1, with 8 nucleotides matching TRBD2. Germline V gene data show CDR1 as SGDLS and CDR2 as YYNGEE. The junction had 18 bases not matched to a gene; V was cut back by 2 bases and J by 8 bases. CDR3 length: 18 residues.

The chain has TRBV5-1 and TRBJ1-2, with a possible D match to TRBD1 (6 bases). Looked up from germline, CDR1 is SGHRS and CDR2 is YFSETQ. Between the trimmed V and J ends, which lost 7 bases and 6 bases, there was a span of 22 bases. This CDR3 region has 15 residues. DNA of the CDR3: TGCGCCAGCGCCCCTCAGTCGGGGACAACGAATGGCTACACCTTC. The encoded protein is CASAPQSGTTNGYTF.

The chain links TRBV28 to TRBJ2-1; 10 bases align to TRBD2. Per the germline V gene, CDR1 is MDHEN and CDR2 is SYDVKM. Trimming took 3 bases from V and 0 from J; bases not matched to a gene: 5. This CDR3 comprises 17 residues. Here the CDR3 reads CASSFPLAGGSYNEQFF. CDR3 DNA sequence: TGTGCCAGCAGTTTCCCTTTAGCGGGAGGCTCCTACAATGAGCAGTTCTTC.

The chain carries TRBV11-3 and TRBJ2-3; D is ambiguous. CDR3 length equals 11 residues. V was pared by 4 bases and J by 3 bases, with 2 bases between. Looked up from germline, CDR1 is SGHNT and CDR2 is YENEEA. The chain's CDR3 is CASSSTDTQYF. In nucleotides, the CDR3 is TGTGCCAGCAGCTCAACAGATACGCAGTATTTT. The variable domain in full, with the rest retrieved from reference TRBV11-3 and TRBJ2-3, is EAGVVQSPRYKIIEKKQPVAFWCNPISGHNTLYWYLQNLGQGPELLIRYENEEAVDDSQLPKDRFSAERLKGVDSTLKIQPAELGDSAVYLCASSSTDTQYFGPGTRLTVL.

This chain uses TRBV11-3 with TRBJ2-3; D might be TRBD2 (5 bases). The CDR3 contains 15 residues. Per germline, CDR1 SGHNT and CDR2 YENEEA. Deletions cut 0 bases from V and 2 bases from J, with 9 bases between. The CDR3 DNA reads TGTGCCAGCAGCTTAGATCGTGGACTCACAGATACGCAGTATTTT. It codes for CASSLDRGLTDTQYF.

The chain joins TRBV25-1 to TRBJ2-1, with D possibly TRBD1 on 6 matching bases. The CDR3 is made up of 13 amino acids. V was cut by 3 bases and J by 8 bases, with 11 bases left in between. Germline V gene lookup returns CDR1 MGHDK and CDR2 SYGVNS. CDR3 DNA: TGTGCCAGCAGTGACGGCAGGGGCGATGAGCAGTTCTTC. Translating gives CASSDGRGDEQFF.

The chain carries TRBV18 and TRBJ1-1; no clear D gene. The germline CDR1 and CDR2 sequences are KGHSH and LQKENI. The CDR3 covers 14 residues. V lost 4 bases and J 1 base, leaving 10 bases between the germline ends. The CDR3 loop reads CASSRLDPNTEAFF. The CDR3 coding sequence is TGTGCCAGCTCACGACTCGACCCGAACACTGAAGCTTTCTTT.

The chain recombines TRBV5-1 with TRBJ2-7; D may be TRBD1 (6 bases). V shed 1 base and J shed 3 bases, with 17 bases lying between them. This CDR3 spans 16 amino acids. Germline V gene lookup returns CDR1 SGHRS and CDR2 YFSETQ. As DNA, the CDR3 is TGCGCCAGCAGCTTGAATAGGGGGTCTTCTGGCTACGAGCAGTACTTC. Translation: CASSLNRGSSGYEQYF.

The chain's CDR3 is CASSQGSETYNEQFF. DNA of the CDR3: TGTGCCAGCAGCCAAGGAAGCGAAACCTACAATGAGCAGTTCTTC. This chain links TRBV3-1 (or the pseudogene TRBV3-2) with TRBJ2-1; D is uncertain. V was clipped by 1 base and J by 2 bases, with 9 bases between them. The CDR3 is made up of 15 amino acids. The germline V gene has CDR1 LGHDT and CDR2 YNNKEL (reference sequence).

The CDR3 loop reads CSVGSMNTEAFF. The DNA for the CDR3 is TGCAGCGTTGGTAGCATGAACACTGAAGCTTTCTTT. This rearrangement joins TRBV29-1 to TRBJ1-1; D gene unclear. V was clipped by 4 bases and J by 0 bases, with 6 bases between them. The CDR3 has 12 residues. CDR1 and CDR2 from the germline V gene are SQVTM and ANQGSEA.

The genes are TRBV6-1 and TRBJ2-6; D remains ambiguous. The ends were cut back, 0 bases at V and 2 bases at J, with 11 bases in the middle. CDR1 MNHNS and CDR2 SASEGT come from the germline V gene. CDR3 size: 17 residues. The CDR3 here is CASSEALPVAGANVLTF. The CDR3 DNA reads TGTGCCAGCAGTGAAGCGCTTCCGGTGGCTGGGGCCAACGTCCTGACTTTC.

DNA for the CDR3: TGTGCCACCAGCAGCAACAACCAGGGGCCCAACCAAGAGACCCAGTACTTC. Encoded protein: CATSSNNQGPNQETQYF. The gene calls are TRBV15 and TRBJ2-5; possible D gene TRBD1, 6 bases. Germline V gene data show CDR1 as LNHNV and CDR2 as YYDKDF (reference sequence). The CDR3 is made up of 17 amino acids. The V end was cut by 3 bases, the J end by 0 bases, with 17 bases between.

V gene TRBV24-1 combines with J gene TRBJ2-3; 9 nucleotides agree with TRBD1. V was clipped by 9 bases and J by 1 base; unmatched bases: 7. This CDR3 region has 15 residues. CDR1 is KGHDR and CDR2 is SFDVKD in the germline V gene. CDR3 sequence (DNA): TGTGCCACCCCTGACAGGGGGAGACGCACAGATACGCAGTATTTT. Translation gives CATPDRGRRTDTQYF.

The rearrangement uses TRBV6-5 and TRBJ1-1; 9 positions agree with TRBD1. CDR1 and CDR2 from the germline V gene are MNHEY and SVGAGI. J was trimmed by 10 bases and V by 6 bases; bases with no gene match: 6. There are 12 residues in the CDR3. CDR3: CASSYRGQVAFF. The CDR3 bases are TGTGCCAGCAGCTACAGGGGGCAGGTAGCTTTCTTT.

The V call is TRBV27, the J call TRBJ2-1; 7 bases agree with TRBD2. J gave up 0 bases and V 5 bases, and 10 bases lay outside the gene matches. Germline values: CDR1 MNHEY, CDR2 SMNVEV (reference sequence). The CDR3 has 17 residues. The CDR3 loop is CASSLYTSAHSYNEQFF. The DNA of the CDR3 is TGTGCCAGCAGTCTCTACACTAGCGCGCACTCCTACAATGAGCAGTTCTTC.

The genes are TRBV23-1 and TRBJ2-1; TRBD1 agrees at 9 bases. TRBV23-1 counts as an open reading frame of uncertain function. This CDR3 spans 17 amino acids. V lost 3 bases to trimming and J lost 2 bases; unmatched junction nucleotides: 8. Written as DNA, the CDR3 is TGCGCCAGCAGTCATCCGGGACAGGGACGTCCCTACAATGAGCAGTTCTTC. This codes for CASSHPGQGRPYNEQFF.

J is TRBJ2-2 and V is TRBV11-3; a possible D gene is TRBD2 (7 bases). The CDR3 is 17 amino acids. V was shortened by 4 bases and J by 5 bases, with 20 bases between the two germline ends. Germline CDR1 SGHNT, CDR2 YENEEA. The CDR3 region is CASSSAEGGSYTGELFF. CDR3 nucleotide sequence: TGTGCCAGCAGCTCAGCGGAGGGGGGGAGTTATACCGGGGAGCTGTTTTTT.

This chain links TRBV6-5 with TRBJ2-7; TRBD2 matches 10 bases. This CDR3 has 15 residues. Trimming removed 5 bases from V and 7 bases from J; junction bases left unmatched: 11. Germline V gene data show CDR1 as MNHEY and CDR2 as SVGAGI. In DNA, the CDR3 is TGTGCCAGCAGTCCCCAAGCGGGAGGGCTAAGTGAGCAGTACTTC. The encoded protein is CASSPQAGGLSEQYF.

The chain recombines TRBV7-9 with TRBJ2-2; D gene uncertain. V was pared by 5 bases and J by 0 bases, with 19 bases between. Looked up from germline, CDR1 is SEHNR and CDR2 is FQNEAQ (reference sequence). The CDR3 is 18 residues long. CDR3 in amino acids: CASSALPSAVSNTGELFF. As DNA, the CDR3 is TGTGCCAGCAGCGCCCTCCCCTCGGCGGTTTCGAACACCGGGGAGCTGTTTTTT.

The J gene is TRBJ2-6, the V gene TRBV25-1; D is uncertain. The CDR3 extends over 13 amino acids. Trimming cost V 8 bases and J 4 bases, with 9 bases left between them. Germline V gene sequence: CDR1 MGHDK, CDR2 SYGVNS. CDR3: CASGQGGANVLTF. The CDR3 coding sequence is TGTGCCAGCGGGCAAGGAGGGGCCAACGTCCTGACTTTC.

The rearrangement links TRBV24-1 to TRBJ2-1, with 8 bases aligning to TRBD1. Germline loops: CDR1 KGHDR, CDR2 SFDVKD. J was trimmed by 0 bases and V by 2 bases; bases with no gene match: 5. CDR3 length: 17 amino acids. The CDR3 sequence is CATSDSTQGGSYNEQFF. The CDR3 region has the DNA TGTGCCACCAGTGATTCCACACAGGGGGGCTCCTACAATGAGCAGTTCTTC.

CDR3 in DNA: TGTGCCAGTCATAGAATTACCGGGACAGGGACTGAAGCTTTCTTT. Translating gives CASHRITGTGTEAFF. This rearrangement joins TRBV27 to TRBJ1-1, with 9 bases fitting TRBD1. The CDR3 spans 15 residues. Germline V gene lookup returns CDR1 MNHEY and CDR2 SMNVEV (reference sequence). After removal of 9 bases from V and 5 bases from J, the junction contained 13 bases not matched to a gene.

The V call is TRBV2, the J call TRBJ2-7, with 8 bases aligning to TRBD2. The CDR3 is 17 residues long. Germline lookup yields CDR1 SNHLY and CDR2 FYNNEI. V lost 4 bases, J lost 5 bases, and 16 bases stayed unmatched. The CDR3, as DNA: TGTGCCAGCAGTGTAAGCAGGACGGGAGGGCCTAAGAACGAGCAGTACTTC. This sequence encodes CASSVSRTGGPKNEQYF.

The rearrangement uses TRBV10-2 and TRBJ2-7; TRBD2 agrees at 7 bases. CDR3 size: 15 residues. Germline loops: CDR1 WSHSY, CDR2 SAAADI. V lost 0 bases, J lost 2 bases, and 4 bases stayed unmatched. CDR3 DNA sequence: TGCGCCAGCAGTGAGTCAAGCGGGGTAACCTACGAGCAGTACTTC. It is translated as CASSESSGVTYEQYF.

The chain uses TRBV6-6 and TRBJ2-3, with 9 positions matching TRBD1. The junction had 21 bases not matched to a gene; V was cut back by 6 bases and J by 5 bases. The CDR3 runs 19 residues. Germline V gene sequence: CDR1 MNHNY, CDR2 SVGAGI (reference sequence). Here the CDR3 DNA reads TGTGCCAGCAGCTATAGAAACCCGGGACAGGGTCGCTCCGGAGATACGCAGTATTTT. This gives the protein CASSYRNPGQGRSGDTQYF.

The chain has TRBV3-1 (or the pseudogene TRBV3-2) and TRBJ1-2, with D possibly matching TRBD1 (5 bases). Deletions cut 6 bases from V and 1 base from J, with 6 bases between. The CDR3 loop spans 12 amino acids. Germline CDR1 reads LGHDT; CDR2 reads YNNKEL (reference sequence). Here the CDR3 reads CASRTVNYGYTF. CDR3 DNA sequence: TGTGCCAGCAGGACAGTTAACTATGGCTACACCTTC.

CDR3 loop: CASSVARGSSGSEYNEQFF. The CDR3 nucleotides are TGTGCCAGCAGCGTAGCCCGCGGGTCCAGCGGGAGCGAATACAATGAGCAGTTCTTC. The chain uses TRBV9 and TRBJ2-1; the match to TRBD2 covers 8 bases. Germline CDR1 SGDLS, CDR2 YYNGEE. The V and J ends lost 0 bases and 4 bases, in that order; junction bases with no gene match: 15. The CDR3 has 19 residues.

The genes are TRBV10-2 and TRBJ2-7; 9 bases agree with TRBD2. J was trimmed by 8 bases and V by 3 bases; bases with no gene match: 8. CDR1 WSHSY and CDR2 SAAADI come from the germline V gene. This CDR3 comprises 14 residues. The CDR3, as DNA: TGCGCCAGCAGTGATTTAGCGGGAGCCTCTAAGCAGTACTTC. It specifies CASSDLAGASKQYF.

The rearrangement uses TRBV15 and TRBJ2-5, with D possibly matching TRBD1 (6 bases). Germline CDR1 is LNHNV and CDR2 is YYDKDF (reference sequence). This CDR3 region has 13 residues. Trimming removed 2 bases at V and 12 bases at J, with 16 bases between. Here the CDR3 reads CATSRQGQAREYF. CDR3 bases: TGTGCCACCAGCAGACAGGGACAAGCGCGTGAGTACTTC.

CDR3 sequence (DNA): TGCGCCAGCAGCCTGCCGGGACAGGGGCGCAATGAGCAGTTCTTC. This sequence encodes CASSLPGQGRNEQFF. V usage is TRBV5-1 and J usage is TRBJ2-1, with 10 bases lining up with TRBD1. With 4 bases clipped from V and 6 bases from J, the junction kept 7 bases outside the gene matches. This CDR3 spans 15 amino acids. Looked up from germline, CDR1 is SGHRS and CDR2 is YFSETQ.